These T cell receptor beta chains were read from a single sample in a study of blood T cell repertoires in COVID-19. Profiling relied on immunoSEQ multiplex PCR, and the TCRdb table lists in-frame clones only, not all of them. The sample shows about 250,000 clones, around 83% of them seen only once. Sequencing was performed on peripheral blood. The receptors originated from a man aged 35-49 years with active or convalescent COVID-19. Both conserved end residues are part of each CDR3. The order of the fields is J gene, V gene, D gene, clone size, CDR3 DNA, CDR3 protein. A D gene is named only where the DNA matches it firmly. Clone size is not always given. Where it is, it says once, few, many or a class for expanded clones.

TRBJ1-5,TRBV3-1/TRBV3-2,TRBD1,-,TGTGCCAGCAGCCGACAGGGGATAGGTCAGCCCCAGCATTTT,CASSRQGIGQPQHF
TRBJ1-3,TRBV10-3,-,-,TGTGCCATCAGTCCAGGCTCTGGAAACACCATATATTTT,CAISPGSGNTIYF
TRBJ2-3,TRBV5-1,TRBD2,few,TGCGCCAGCAGCCCCGCCCCGGCGGGAGGAATGACAGATACGCAGTATTTT,CASSPAPAGGMTDTQYF
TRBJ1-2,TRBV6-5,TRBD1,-,TGTGCCAGCAGGGCGACAGGGGACTATGGCTACACCTTC,CASRATGDYGYTF
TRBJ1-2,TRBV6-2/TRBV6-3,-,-,TGTGCCAGCAGTTTCGGGGCTAACTATGGCTACACCTTC,CASSFGANYGYTF
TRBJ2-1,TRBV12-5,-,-,TGTGCTAGTGGCTCTGCGGACTGGAACAATGAGCAGTTCTTC,CASGSADWNNEQFF
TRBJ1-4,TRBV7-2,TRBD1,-,TGTGCCAGCAGCTTAGTGTTAGTGGGACAGGTTAATGAAAAACTGTTTTTT,CASSLVLVGQVNEKLFF
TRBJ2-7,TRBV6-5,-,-,TGTGCCAGCAGTTACCGGGACAACTACGAGCAGTACTTC,CASSYRDNYEQYF
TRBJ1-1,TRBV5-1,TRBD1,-,TGCGCCAGCAGCGAGGGGGACAGGAGAGACACTGAAGCTTTCTTT,CASSEGDRRDTEAFF
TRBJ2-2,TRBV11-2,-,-,TGTGCCAGCAGCCCCCCCAGGGACACCGGGGAGCTGTTTTTT,CASSPPRDTGELFF
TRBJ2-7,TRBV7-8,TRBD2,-,TGTGCCAGCAGCTTACTAGCGGGCCAATCCACCTACGAGCAGTACTTC,CASSLLAGQSTYEQYF
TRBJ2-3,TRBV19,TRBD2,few,TGTGCCAGTAGTCTGACTAGCGGGAGCACAGATACGCAGTATTTT,CASSLTSGSTDTQYF
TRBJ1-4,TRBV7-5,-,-,TGTGTCAGAAGCGCCCCGGGACAGGGTGGAGGGGAAAAACTGTTTTTT,CVRSAPGQGGGEKLFF
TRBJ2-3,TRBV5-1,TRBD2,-,TGCGCCAGCGGAATAGCGGGGCACACAGATACGCAGTATTTT,CASGIAGHTDTQYF
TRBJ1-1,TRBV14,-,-,TGTGCCAGCAGCCTACTCGGGGGGCGCGTTGAAGCTTTCTTT,CASSLLGGRVEAFF
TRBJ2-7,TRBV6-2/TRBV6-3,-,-,TGTGCCAGCAGTCGCCGAGCGCCAATCCTCTCCTACGAGCAGTACTTC,CASSRRAPILSYEQYF
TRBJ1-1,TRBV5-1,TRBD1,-,TGCGCCAGCAGCTTGGTAGGACAGGTGAACACTGAAGCTTTCTTT,CASSLVGQVNTEAFF
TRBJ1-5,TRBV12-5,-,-,TGTGCTAGTGGTTTGGACGGGGGGATCAATCAGCCCCAGCATTTT,CASGLDGGINQPQHF
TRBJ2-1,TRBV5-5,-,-,TGTGCCAGCAGCTTGAAGCAGGGCTTAGGGCAGTTCTTC,CASSLKQGLGQFF
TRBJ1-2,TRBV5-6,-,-,TGTGCCAGCAGCTTGGGGGATGACAGGACTGGCTACACCTTC,CASSLGDDRTGYTF
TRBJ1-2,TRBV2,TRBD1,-,TGTGCCAGCAGGGGGGACAGCCGCTATGGCTACACCTTC,CASRGDSRYGYTF
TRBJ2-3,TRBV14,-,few,TGTGCCAGCAGCCAAGTACAGTGGGTAGCGCAGTACACAGATACGCAGTATTTT,CASSQVQWVAQYTDTQYF
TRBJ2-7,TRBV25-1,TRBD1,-,TGTGCCAGCAGTGGCGACAGGGGTACCAACGAGCAGTACTTC,CASSGDRGTNEQYF
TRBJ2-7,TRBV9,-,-,TGTGCCAGCAGCAGTGGGGACACTCTCTACGAGCAGTACTTC,CASSSGDTLYEQYF
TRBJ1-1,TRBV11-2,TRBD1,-,TGTGCCAGCAGCTTACCAGGGGGCCTCACTGAAGCTTTCTTT,CASSLPGGLTEAFF
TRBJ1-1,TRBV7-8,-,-,TGTGCCAGCAGCTTGGTTACCAGGGGTGGGACTGAAGCTTTCTTT,CASSLVTRGGTEAFF
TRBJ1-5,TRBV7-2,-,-,TGTGCCAGCAGCTTAGGGCAGGGTCCAAATCAGCCCCAGCATTTT,CASSLGQGPNQPQHF
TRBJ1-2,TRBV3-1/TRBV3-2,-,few,TGTGCCAGCAGCCAAGATACAATTGGGGCCTATGGCTACACCTTC,CASSQDTIGAYGYTF
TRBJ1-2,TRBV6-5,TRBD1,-,TGTGCCAGCAGTCCCCAGCCCGGGACAGGCTATGGCTACACCTTC,CASSPQPGTGYGYTF
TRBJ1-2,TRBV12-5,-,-,TGTGCTAGTGGTTTGGGCCTACAGGACAGTGTGGGCTACACCTTC,CASGLGLQDSVGYTF
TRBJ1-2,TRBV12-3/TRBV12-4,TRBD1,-,TGTGCCAGCAGTTCAGGGGGAATTCACGGCTACACCTTC,CASSSGGIHGYTF
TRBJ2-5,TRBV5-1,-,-,TGCGCCAGCAGCTCATACAGGTCGAGCCAAGAGACCCAGTACTTC,CASSSYRSSQETQYF
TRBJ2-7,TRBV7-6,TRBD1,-,TGTGCCAGCAGCCCGAGAGGCGGGACAGGGTCCGACGAGCAGTACTTC,CASSPRGGTGSDEQYF
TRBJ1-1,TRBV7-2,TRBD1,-,TGTGCCAGCAGCTTAGAACCCCAGACAGGGGACGCGACTGAAGCTTTCTTT,CASSLEPQTGDATEAFF
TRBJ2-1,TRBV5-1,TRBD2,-,TGCGCCAGCAGCTTCGGGACTAGCGGATACAATGAGCAGTTCTTC,CASSFGTSGYNEQFF
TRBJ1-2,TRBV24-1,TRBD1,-,TGTGCCACCAGTGATTACGGCCCAATGACAGGGGGTTGTGGCTACACCTTC,CATSDYGPMTGGCGYTF